The 17 T cell receptor beta chains below all came from one sample that was sequenced in a study of blood T cell repertoires in COVID-19. The assay was immunoSEQ multiplex PCR, and TCRdb's table has in-frame clones only and misses some. There are hundreds of thousands of clones in the sample; just over 85% occur only once, and around 1.8% lies in the top ten. Sequencing was carried out using PBMCs or T cells enriched from blood (not recorded which). Source of these receptors: a man between 40 and 49 years old who had recovered from COVID-19.

The chain uses TRBV15 and TRBJ1-6; possibly TRBD1 for D (5 bases). The ends were cut back, 2 bases at V and 14 bases at J, with 22 bases in the middle. This CDR3 spans 16 amino acids. Germline values: CDR1 LNHNV, CDR2 YYDKDF (reference sequence). CDR3 sequence reads: CATSRPIGQDRGALHF. DNA for the CDR3: TGTGCCACCAGCAGACCAATCGGGCAGGACCGGGGGGCCCTCCACTTT.

This clone was seen once. The CDR3 sequence: CASSSTGGEKPEQFF. In DNA, the CDR3 is TGTGCCAGCAGTTCAACAGGGGGCGAAAAGCCTGAGCAGTTCTTC. The genes are TRBV28 and TRBJ2-1, with TRBD1 matching over 9 bases. The CDR3 is 15 residues long. Germline V lookup: CDR1 MDHEN, CDR2 SYDVKM. V gave up 4 bases and J gave up 9 bases; unmatched junction bases: 10.

The rearrangement uses TRBV9 and TRBJ1-6; D gene unclear. CDR1 and CDR2 (germline): SGDLS, YYNGEE. This CDR3 has 17 amino acids. V shed 3 bases and J shed 2 bases, with 15 bases lying between them. DNA for the CDR3: TGTGCCAGCAGCGCCCACCAGGAGACTACCTATAATTCACCCCTCCACTTT. Its protein product is CASSAHQETTYNSPLHF.

This chain uses TRBV5-1 with TRBJ2-5; 13 bases fit TRBD2. CDR3 size: 16 residues. The V gene's germline CDR1 is SGHRS and CDR2 YFSETQ. Germline trimming cut 4 bases from V and 7 bases from J; bases unmatched to any gene: 10. The CDR3 nucleotides are TGCGCCAGCAGCCGGACTAGCGGGGGTGATACGTGGACCCAGTACTTC. Encoded protein: CASSRTSGGDTWTQYF.

The table lists this clone with a count of one. V gene TRBV27 combines with J gene TRBJ1-4; TRBD1 matches 9 bases. Germline CDR1 and CDR2: MNHEY and SMNVEV (reference sequence). The CDR3 loop spans 14 amino acids. V gave up 5 bases and J gave up 8 bases; unmatched junction bases: 6. CDR3 nucleotide sequence: TGTGCCAGCAGTCCACAGGGGGCGTGGGAAAAACTGTTTTTT. Protein: CASSPQGAWEKLFF.

The chain carries TRBV5-5 and TRBJ2-2; D unclear. Deletions cut 6 bases from V and 0 bases from J, with 18 bases between. This CDR3 is built from 17 residues. CDR1 is SGHKS and CDR2 is YYEKEE in the germline V gene (reference sequence). CDR3 sequence (DNA): TGTGCCAGCATCCTCAACCCCGGGTCCGCGAACACCGGGGAGCTGTTTTTT. Translating it yields CASILNPGSANTGELFF.

This clone appeared a single time. The CDR3 region has the DNA TGTGCCAGCAGCACACGGGACTCCCTGCCCAATGAGCAGTTCTTC. Translation gives CASSTRDSLPNEQFF. The chain joins TRBV7-8 to TRBJ2-1; possibly TRBD2 for D (6 bases). The V and J ends lost 5 bases and 6 bases respectively, with 17 bases between them. This CDR3 is built from 15 residues. The V gene's germline CDR1 is SGHVS and CDR2 FQNEAQ.

The V and J genes are TRBV5-1 and TRBJ2-5; the D gene is possibly TRBD2 (6 bases). This CDR3 is built from 14 residues. Germline-derived CDR1 and CDR2 are SGHRS and YFSETQ. The germline V and J ends were trimmed by 2 bases and 5 bases, with 13 bases remaining between them. CDR3: CASSLREVWETQYF. The CDR3 DNA reads TGCGCCAGCAGCTTAAGGGAGGTTTGGGAGACCCAGTACTTC.

This clone occurred once. The chain combines TRBV18 with TRBJ1-1; 7 bases line up with TRBD1. The CDR3 sequence is 14 residues long. With 6 bases clipped from V and 2 bases from J, the junction kept 6 bases outside the gene matches. Per germline, CDR1 KGHSH and CDR2 LQKENI. The CDR3: CASSPKGGNTEAFF. CDR3 sequence (DNA): TGTGCCAGCTCCCCCAAAGGGGGCAACACTGAAGCTTTCTTT.

The chain employs TRBV5-1 and TRBJ1-1, with 9 bases matching TRBD1. CDR3 length: 20 amino acids. Looked up from germline, CDR1 is SGHRS and CDR2 is YFSETQ. V shed 6 bases and J 2 bases; nucleotides not matched to a gene: 23. The CDR3 here is CASTPKVGTGSRGSNTEAFF. CDR3 in DNA: TGCGCCAGCACCCCGAAGGTCGGGACAGGGTCCCGGGGGAGTAACACTGAAGCTTTCTTT.

This clone was detected once. This chain links TRBV27 with TRBJ1-1, with 8 bases aligning to TRBD1. In germline, CDR1 is MNHEY, CDR2 SMNVEV (reference sequence). V was pared by 2 bases and J by 4 bases, with 6 bases of the junction left unmatched. The CDR3 consists of 15 residues. The CDR3 sequence is CASSLGGDRFTEAFF. CDR3 DNA sequence: TGTGCCAGCAGTTTAGGAGGGGACAGGTTCACTGAAGCTTTCTTT.

This clone occurred a few times. V is TRBV3-1 (or the pseudogene TRBV3-2) and J is TRBJ1-6, with D possibly being TRBD1 (5 bases). CDR3 length: 15 residues. V was clipped by 0 bases and J by 10 bases, with 13 bases between them. Germline V lookup: CDR1 LGHDT, CDR2 YNNKEL (reference sequence). CDR3 nucleotides: TGTGCCAGCAGCCAAGAGGGGACGGGGGGATCACCCCTCCACTTT. Amino acid sequence: CASSQEGTGGSPLHF.

The V and J genes are TRBV11-2 and TRBJ2-1; D may be TRBD2 (6 bases). Germline V lookup: CDR1 SGHAT, CDR2 FQNNGV. The CDR3 is 13 residues long. The V end was cut by 8 bases, the J end by 5 bases, with 13 bases between. As DNA, the CDR3 is TGTGCCAGCTCTGCGCTAGCGAACAATGAGCAGTTCTTC. Protein sequence: CASSALANNEQFF.

The V gene is TRBV7-9, the J gene TRBJ1-2; perhaps TRBD1 as D (6 bases). In germline, CDR1 is SEHNR, CDR2 FQNEAQ (reference sequence). CDR3 size: 12 residues. Trimming removed 8 bases at V and 8 bases at J, with 15 bases between. The CDR3 sequence is CASGESGVGYTF. CDR3 DNA: TGTGCCAGCGGGGAATCAGGGGTGGGCTACACCTTC.

V usage is TRBV7-9 and J usage is TRBJ2-2; 7 positions agree with TRBD2. From germline, CDR1 is SEHNR and CDR2 FQNEAQ (reference sequence). The CDR3 contains 15 residues. V lost 5 bases, J lost 4 bases, and 7 bases stayed unmatched. CDR3 DNA sequence: TGTGCCAGCAGCCTTGGACTAGGCGGCACCGGGGAGCTGTTTTTT. It translates to CASSLGLGGTGELFF.

The chain carries TRBV5-1 and TRBJ2-3; D call uncertain. The CDR3 is made up of 15 amino acids. Trimming left V 0 bases short and J 0 bases short, with 8 bases between. Germline V gene data show CDR1 as SGHRS and CDR2 as YFSETQ. As DNA, the CDR3 is TGCGCCAGCAGCTTGGACGGAGACAGCACAGATACGCAGTATTTT. This translates into CASSLDGDSTDTQYF.

The chain links TRBV29-1 to TRBJ2-7; no clear D gene. The V gene's germline CDR1 is SQVTM and CDR2 ANQGSEA. This CDR3 is 15 amino acids long. The V end lost 4 bases, the J end lost 2 bases, and 18 bases lay between the germline ends. The CDR3 is CSVAGDWRSAYEQYF. The DNA of the CDR3 is TGCAGCGTTGCTGGAGACTGGAGAAGCGCCTACGAGCAGTACTTC.